The 9 T cell receptor beta chains below all came from one sample that was sequenced in a study of early T cells in non-severe SARS-CoV-2 infection. TCRdb passed the 5' RACE reads through MiXCR, listing each CDR3 protein once. The table records more than 65,000 distinct CDR3 sequences, roughly 13% of them present only once. The sequencing input was whole blood. The receptors stem from an adult who was a healthcare worker with PCR-confirmed SARS-CoV-2 infection or an uninfected control (not recorded which).

This clonotype was recorded many times. The V gene is TRBV2, the J gene TRBJ2-2; D might be TRBD1 or TRBD2, each matching 6 bases. This CDR3 comprises 16 residues. V shed 7 bases and J shed 1 base, with 16 bases lying between them. Germline V CDR1 and CDR2: SNHLY, FYNNEI. The CDR3 loop is CASTWGAKGNTGELFF. The CDR3 DNA is TGTGCCAGCACATGGGGGGCTAAAGGGAACACCGGGGAGCTGTTTTTT. Supplemented by reference TRBV2 and TRBJ2-2, the full variable domain reads EPEVTQTPSHQVTQMGQEVILRCVPISNHLYFYWYRQILGQKVEFLVSFYNNEISEKSEIFDDQFSVERPDGSNFTLKIRSTKLEDSAMYFCASTWGAKGNTGELFFGEGSRLTVL.

In this sample, this clonotype turned up a few times. The rearrangement joins TRBV7-2 to TRBJ2-3; D possibly uses TRBD1 or TRBD2 (5 bases each). There are 15 residues in the CDR3. With 0 bases removed from V and 0 bases from J, the gap between germline ends came to 7 bases. Germline CDR1 SGHTA, CDR2 FQGNSA. CDR3 protein: CASSLAGPSTDTQYF. The DNA for the CDR3 is TGTGCCAGCAGCTTAGCGGGACCTAGCACAGATACGCAGTATTTT.

The DNA of the CDR3 is TGTGCCACCAGTGAACCCGGGACCTACGAGCAGTACTTC. This gives the protein CATSEPGTYEQYF. This rearrangement joins TRBV24-1 to TRBJ2-7; maybe TRBD2 (5 bases). Germline loops: CDR1 KGHDR, CDR2 SFDVKD. V was pared by 4 bases and J by 2 bases, with 8 bases between. The CDR3 is 13 amino acids.

This clonotype was detected ten times or more. V is TRBV6-2 or TRBV6-3 and J is TRBJ2-2, with 7 bases matching TRBD1. This CDR3 contains 15 residues. Germline loops: CDR1 MNHEY, CDR2 SVGEGT. V shed 7 bases, J shed 6 bases, and the junction held 11 bases outside the gene matches. CDR3 region: CASNDGTADAGELFF. DNA of the CDR3: TGTGCCAGCAACGACGGGACAGCGGACGCCGGGGAGCTGTTTTTT.

The genes are TRBV3-1 and TRBJ1-5; possible D gene TRBD1, 5 bases. Germline values: CDR1 LGHDT, CDR2 YNNKEL (reference sequence). The V gene lost 4 bases and the J gene lost 6 bases, with 10 bases spanning the gap. The CDR3 loop spans 13 amino acids. The CDR3 sequence: CASSPEGIQPQHF. DNA for the CDR3: TGTGCCAGCAGCCCCGAGGGGATTCAGCCCCAGCATTTT.

This clonotype was observed once. The V and J genes are TRBV6-2 or TRBV6-3 and TRBJ2-1; no reliable D call. Germline V gene data show CDR1 as MNHEY and CDR2 as SVGEGT. Trimming removed 0 bases at V and 3 bases at J, with 6 bases between. The CDR3 extends over 14 amino acids. The CDR3 DNA reads as TGTGCCAGCAGTTACTCGCTCATCTACAATGAGCAGTTCTTC. It specifies CASSYSLIYNEQFF.

This clonotype was detected ten times or more. The chain recombines TRBV28 with TRBJ2-7; TRBD2 is a possible D gene (6 bases). The ends were cut back, 4 bases at V and 5 bases at J, with 15 bases in the middle. The germline V gene encodes CDR1 MDHEN and CDR2 SYDVKM. This CDR3 comprises 14 residues. The CDR3 is CASSSGLLRNEQYF. The CDR3 DNA sequence: TGTGCCAGCAGTTCGGGACTCCTAAGGAACGAGCAGTACTTC.

This clonotype was counted many times. V gene TRBV11-2 combines with J gene TRBJ2-7, with D perhaps given as TRBD1 or TRBD2 (5 bases each). In germline, CDR1 is SGHAT, CDR2 FQNNGV. Trimming pared 3 bases from V and 3 bases from J, leaving 9 bases between. The CDR3 has 13 amino acids. CDR3 bases: TGTGCCAGCAGCTTCGGGACCCTCTACGAGCAGTACTTC. Translated, it gives CASSFGTLYEQYF.

This clonotype was counted many times. V gene TRBV7-2 combines with J gene TRBJ2-5; TRBD2 aligns across 8 bases. The CDR3 extends over 16 amino acids. Germline values: CDR1 SGHTA, CDR2 FQGNSA. Trimming cost V 0 bases and J 0 bases; bases outside gene matches: 3. CDR3 protein: CASSLAASGYQETQYF. CDR3 sequence (DNA): TGTGCCAGCAGCTTAGCCGCTAGCGGGTACCAAGAGACCCAGTACTTC. The full variable domain, in which reference TRBV7-2 and TRBJ2-5 provide the parts outside the CDR3, is GAGVSQSPSNKVTEKGKDVELRCDPISGHTALYWYRQSLGQGLEFLIYFQGNSAPDKSGLPSDRFSAERTGGSVSTLTIQRTQQEDSAVYLCASSLAASGYQETQYFGPGTRLLVL.